The entry that follows covers one T cell receptor beta chain sequence. No antigen is known for it. No much larger clone exists at a distance of one base, and base qualities are not known. The CDR3, from cysteine to phenylalanine, totals 13 residues. CDR3 DNA only is kept here, 39 bases in frame from base 1. CDR1 is given as SNHLY and CDR2 as FYNNEI, both from the germline V gene. V is trimmed back by 5 bases and J by 5 bases, and the junction contains 5 bases that no gene match accounts for. The data were taken from a study of cytomegalovirus exposure and HLA in healthy donors (dated by TCRdb to 2017 to 2019). Regarding the complete study: An earlier analysis of several hundred of the donors reported about 300 Gb of sequence data and 90 million to 120 million unique TCR beta sequences obtained from approximately 180 million T cells. An earlier analysis of 500 to 650 of the donors applied high-throughput TCR beta sequencing to assess whether each TCR beta V gene segment acted as functional or pseudogenic. A later analysis re-examined previously published TCR beta repertoires from just over 650 donors and added high-resolution HLA genotyping to investigate patterns of TCR occurrence. Every discovery cohort repertoire had been produced on one sequencing platform. Besides the first cohort of 666 subjects, a separate validation cohort made up of roughly 130 different subjects was used. A later genetic analysis took genome-wide SNP genotypes for 398 of the 666 donors and used that subset as a discovery cohort. The T cell repertoires of some 700 subjects were profiled by immunosequencing and related to cytomegalovirus serostatus. Both class I and class II loci were covered by HLA typing, at four-digit resolution. The study was designed to test whether signatures of past pathogen exposure could be identified by cataloging public T cell receptors. The genetic ancestry cluster associated with self-reported Caucasian donors included around four fifths of the roughly 380 genotyped donors. Donor age, sex, ethnicity and CMV serostatus were compiled together with the repertoire data. An early release that covered roughly 600 HLA-typed donors contained about 290 gigabases of sequencing data and about 84 million unique TCR sequences. Four or five DR-DQ haplotypes were handled as single units for association and clustering, since linkage in the cohort was strong. Typing coverage differed by locus: A, B, C, DRB1 and DQB1 were typed in roughly 629-630 donors, DQA1 in about 510, DPA1 in some 570, and DPB1 in 450 to 490. High-throughput TCR immunosequencing, statistical association of individual TCRs with disease status, and machine learning were combined to predict cytomegalovirus infection status. Across around 400 genotyped donors of the cohort, an average of approximately 240,000 unique TCR beta nucleotide sequences per donor were sequenced, and about a sixth of those sequences were non-productive. The later analysis used no new phenotypic data to find candidate immune exposures, relying instead on TCR beta sequences and their occurrence across donors. What the authors observed across the whole study: According to a later analysis, most CMV-associated TCR beta chains appeared to be HLA-restricted, and the HLA associations seemed to be driven largely by CMV exposure. The earlier analysis of 587 of the donors excluded seventeen rarely observed V segments, including chromosome 9 orphons, because counts were too low. Correlated functional status among segregating V segments might be attributable to linkage disequilibrium, but an unknown experimental factor could not be ruled out. Because HLA typing was unavailable for some donors at each locus, only the typed subset was used in association tests. A further reported finding was that TCR beta sequences accurately predicted the HLA-A and HLA-B alleles for most subjects in the first cohort. In vitro tests confirmed that three of the cytomegalovirus-associated TCR beta chains recognize cytomegalovirus antigens. CMV serostatus was the only immune exposure information available for the cohort. The authors suggested that the approach could potentially be extended to other disease states and immunological phenotypes. According to a later analysis, parvovirus B19, influenza, CMV and Epstein-Barr virus appeared linked to several top co-occurrence clusters. At a false discovery rate of 0.05, a later analysis linked 15,000 to 20,000 TCR beta sequences to specific HLA alleles. Some IMGT-functional V segments, including TRBV6-2 and TRBV6-3, could not be told apart with the 87-base-pair reads, so those segments were excluded. According to a later genetic analysis, donors in an Asian-associated ancestry cluster had fewer N-insertions in productive TCRs than the approximately 670-donor mean. Presence/absence analyses assumed roughly uniform sequencing depth across donors, an assumption that may not hold. The sequencing pipeline was judged likely to have produced a cluster of highly shared sequence variants as a technical artifact. Compared with equally common non-associated chains, HLA-associated TCR beta chains in a later analysis were more clonally expanded and had lower generation probabilities. V-gene and J-gene trimming of TCR beta chains was associated with a missense DCLRE1C variant in a later genetic analysis, and the association was replicated in an independent cohort. The classifier was reported to diagnose cytomegalovirus status with high specificity and sensitivity in both the original cohort and the validation cohort. An earlier analysis of 587 of the donors showed that most TCR beta V segments appeared in productive rearrangements either about 87% or about 30% of the time, which broadly matched IMGT annotations. While some public TCRs were present in many individuals, most TCR sequences turned up only very rarely across donors. Only TCR beta chains were sequenced in this cohort, and the absence of alpha or paired-chain data limited detectable features. In a later analysis, TCR association rates were found to vary across HLA loci, with the most associated TCRs seen for DRB1 alleles and the fewest for HLA-C alleles. The study gave a list of 150 to 200 TCR beta chains associated with cytomegalovirus. When HLA alleles, especially DR and DQ, strongly co-occurred, TCR associations were difficult to assign to individual alleles.

Receptor amplification or capture employed the immunoSEQ multiplex PCR assay. The multiplex PCR relied on a mix of 60 forward primers for TCR Vbeta segments and 13 reverse primers for TCR Jbeta segments. The CDR3 region of rearranged TCR beta genes was amplified from genomic DNA by a multiplex PCR assay. Amplified TCR beta libraries were sequenced as 87-base-pair reads on the Illumina HiSeq System. The original methods were these. A later analysis tallied roughly 78 million unique TCR beta chains across the 600 to 700 repertoires, and approximately 12 million of those chains were shared by two or more donors. Raw reads were error-corrected and collapsed into unique sequences with a nearest-neighbor algorithm that merged closely related sequences to remove PCR and sequencing errors. V, D and J gene segments were assigned by aligning CDR3 sequences to IMGT reference sequences. Each retained sequence needed at least a six-nucleotide match to both a V gene segment and a J gene segment. A rearrangement counted as productive if the CDR3 had no stop codons and remained in frame with V and J, and every other rearrangement counted as non-productive. CDR3 was defined by IMGT convention, running from the second conserved V-encoded cysteine to the conserved J-encoded phenylalanine. In an earlier analysis of more than 550 of the donors, sequences lacking an unambiguous match to a single V gene segment were excluded. In an earlier analysis of several hundred of the donors, V segments were called functional above 56.7% productive rearrangements and were called segregating when the between-donor standard deviation exceeded 5%. A statistical classification framework was developed to diagnose cytomegalovirus status using the catalog of TCR beta chain sequences. In a later analysis, V and J genes were assigned by comparing TCR nucleotide sequences against IMGT/GENE-DB human TR gene sequences. Using the TCRdist pipeline, a later analysis assigned CDR3 sequences along with most-parsimonious VDJ recombination scenarios. A later analysis defined each TCR beta chain by its CDR3 amino acid sequence plus V-gene family, and excluded reads lacking a unique V-gene family. To address suspected cross-contamination and a sequencing artifact, a later analysis removed around 590 highly shared, low-generation-probability nucleotide sequences. A later analysis calculated a clonal expansion index for each public chain from normalized within-repertoire ranks of inferred template counts. Generation probabilities in a later analysis came from a VDJ recombination model fitted to out-of-frame rearrangements, and those results were checked against IGoR. A later analysis scored TCR-TCR, TCR-HLA and TCR-CMV co-occurrence with hypergeometric tests, applying a repertoire-size bias correction to TCR pairs. False discovery rates were estimated in a later analysis by permuting HLA or CMV assignments 20 times. In a later analysis, co-occurring TCRs were grouped with DBSCAN, and TCRdist sequence similarity was added when clustering was performed within HLA-allele-positive subsets. Repertoires with fewer than 30,000 or more than 120,000 public chains were left out of co-occurrence clustering, as were five repertoires with anomalous nucleotide sharing. TCRdb took over this immuneACCESS table, retaining in-frame rearrangements with V and J assigned. Such tables are incomplete; in checked studies, under half of the missing clones stem from an unresolved V gene, and the remainder is unexplained. V, J and clone size reflect that table, while D and trimming were determined from the DNA. This sample has some 190,000 clones in its table, and around 80% of those were observed once. In total, the top ten clones hold approximately 1.3% of the sample.

The cohort consisted of 600 or so healthy bone marrow donors. At the time of sampling, all cohort members were nominally healthy, though unrecorded immune exposures were likely present. The donor tested CMV seronegative, placing the donor among the 350 or so seronegative members of the cohort. Each donor provided a peripheral blood sample, and peripheral blood mononuclear cells were used for TCR beta sequencing. The Qiagen DNeasy Blood Extraction Kit was used to extract genomic DNA from the blood cell samples. The origin of this receptor is a man aged 18 to 30 in good health and CMV-seronegative. The V gene is TRBV2 and the J gene is TRBJ1-1; 7 central nucleotides agree with TRBD1. The sample comprised PBMCs. The bases read TGTGCCAGCAGTCAGGGGGGTTGGACTGAAGCTTTCTTT. It specifies CASSQGGWTEAFF. The full variable domain, with segments outside the CDR3 supplied by the reference TRBV2 and TRBJ1-1 proteins, appears as EPEVTQTPSHQVTQMGQEVILRCVPISNHLYFYWYRQILGQKVEFLVSFYNNEISEKSEIFDDQFSVERPDGSNFTLKIRSTKLEDSAMYFCASSQGGWTEAFFGQGTRLTVV.